The entry below describes one TCR beta chain. What antigen it recognizes has not been identified. No qualities accompany the bases; no much larger clone lies one base away. These data come from a study of blood T cell repertoires in COVID-19 (dated by TCRdb to the early 2020s). Regarding the complete study: Collaborator samples came from the United States, Italy and Spain and covered acute and convalescent phases of COVID-19. The prospective study material was composed of cDNA or gDNA derived from T cells, B-cell-depleted T cells, or PBMCs. Subjects who had been exposed to COVID-19, were actively infected with it, or had recovered from it provided the deeply sampled blood TCRbeta repertoires that made up the dataset. The repertoires were released in a freely available public database intended as a resource for research on the immune response to SARS-CoV-2. The samples were drawn from two sources: the first 160 participants of the ongoing ImmuneRACE study, and fewer than 1,500 subjects contributed by 6 global collaborators. The sample metadata nearly always contained a de-identified subject ID, COVID-19 status, age in years and sex. HLA class I and class II types, where available, came from metadata supplied by the sample provider rather than from assay-based typing. The paper as a whole reports these results and caveats: The quantity of clinical and demographic metadata differed by source and by participant and was supplied without curation.

The CDR3 covers 16 residues, taking in both the cysteine and the phenylalanine. The CDR3 DNA has 48 bases and is translated from base 1. Trimming removed 3 bases from V and 4 bases from J, leaving 16 bases between the germline ends. The germline V gene specifies LGHNA as CDR1 and YNFKEQ as CDR2. The collaborating institutions used their own protocols to collect whole blood in K2EDTA tubes. For TCRbeta analysis, collaborator samples were shipped as frozen whole blood, as isolated PBMCs, or as DNA extracted from either sample type. TCRbeta CDR3 regions were amplified from genomic DNA by means of the immunoSEQ Assay, a bias-controlled multiplex PCR. The published analysis was carried out like this. The number of nucleated cells in each sample was estimated by amplification of reference gene primers within the assay. To quantify the absolute abundance of each unique TCRbeta CDR3 rearrangement, sequence reads were collapsed and filtered. For each sample, productive Simpson clonality was calculated by taking the square root of Simpson's diversity index across productive rearrangements. As stored in TCRdb, this immuneACCESS dataset retains in-frame rearrangements with V and J assigned. A fraction of the clones does not appear; measured against another copy, unresolved V genes explain less than half of the discrepancy, and the remainder lacks a known reason. V and J calls and clone size are as listed in that table; D and trimming were resolved from the DNA. This sample lists 57,000 or so clones; 70% to 85% were detected once. The ten largest clones represent over 20% of the sample.

The sequence links TRBV4-2 to TRBJ1-3; the D segment could be TRBD1, given 5 matching bases. The sequenced sample was peripheral blood. The receptor's source is a woman older than 75 with active or convalescent COVID-19. The nucleotides are TGTGCCAGCAGCCACGTGGGGCCTACTAACGGAAACACCATATATTTT. This encodes CASSHVGPTNGNTIYF.